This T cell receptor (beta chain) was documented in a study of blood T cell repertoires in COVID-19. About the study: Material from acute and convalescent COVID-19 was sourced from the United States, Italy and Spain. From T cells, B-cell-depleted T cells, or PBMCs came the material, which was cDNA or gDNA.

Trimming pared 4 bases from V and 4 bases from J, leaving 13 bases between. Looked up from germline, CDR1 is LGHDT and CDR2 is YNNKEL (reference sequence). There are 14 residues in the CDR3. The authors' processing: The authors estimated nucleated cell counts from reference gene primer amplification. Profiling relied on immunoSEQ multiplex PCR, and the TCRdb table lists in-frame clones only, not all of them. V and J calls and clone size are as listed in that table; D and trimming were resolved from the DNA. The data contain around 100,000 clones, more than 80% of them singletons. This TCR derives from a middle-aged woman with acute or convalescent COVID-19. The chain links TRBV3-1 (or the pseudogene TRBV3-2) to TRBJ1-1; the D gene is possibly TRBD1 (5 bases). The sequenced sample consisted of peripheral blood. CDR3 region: CASSPWQGGTEAFF. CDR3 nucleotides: TGTGCCAGCAGCCCTTGGCAGGGTGGCACTGAAGCTTTCTTT.